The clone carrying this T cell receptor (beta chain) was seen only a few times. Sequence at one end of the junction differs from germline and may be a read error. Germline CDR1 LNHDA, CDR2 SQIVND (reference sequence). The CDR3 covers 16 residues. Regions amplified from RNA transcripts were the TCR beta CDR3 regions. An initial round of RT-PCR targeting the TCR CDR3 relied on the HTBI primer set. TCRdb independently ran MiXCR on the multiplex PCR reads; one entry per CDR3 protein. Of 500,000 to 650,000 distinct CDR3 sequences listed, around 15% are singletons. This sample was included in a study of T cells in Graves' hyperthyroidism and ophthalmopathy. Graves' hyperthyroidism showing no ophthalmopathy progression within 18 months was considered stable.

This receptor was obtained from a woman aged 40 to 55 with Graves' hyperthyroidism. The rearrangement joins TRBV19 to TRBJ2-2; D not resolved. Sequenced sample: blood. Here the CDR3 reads CARSIDLGRVIGELFF. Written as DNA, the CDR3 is TGTGCCAGGAGTATAGATCTCGGAAGAGTAATCGGGGAGCTGTTTTTT.